Below, one T cell receptor (beta chain) is given with its context. Its antigen remains undetermined. No much larger clone exists at a distance of one base, and base qualities are not known. The roughly 37 donors, aged roughly 6 to 95 years, were systemically healthy Caucasian individuals from Russia. Each donor gave roughly 9 milliliters of peripheral blood, drawn into EDTA-treated Vacutainer tubes. Ficoll-Paque density-gradient centrifugation was used to isolate PBMCs, with at least 6.5 million per sample. Total RNA was extracted from PBMCs with Trizol reagent, with at least 6 micrograms obtained per sample. For every donor, flow cytometry on a PBMC aliquot measured the percentage of naive CD45RAhigh/CD27high T cells. The CDR3 measures 14 amino acids from cysteine to phenylalanine. The CDR3 DNA has 42 bases and is translated from base 1. The V end gives up 7 bases and the J end 3 bases, leaving 5 bases in the junction not matched to a gene. The germline V gene yields SNHLY for CDR1 and FYNNEI for CDR2.

This entry belongs to a study of blood T cells in healthy people across ages (dated by TCRdb to about 2015). Turning to the overall study: In model experiments, roughly one uniquely barcoded TCR beta cDNA molecule per two T cells was captured by template switching. Age-related changes in TCR beta repertoire diversity were measured in the study by deep sequencing normalized with unique cDNA molecular identifiers. Donors were grouped into four age groups: young (average roughly 16 years), middle-aged (roughly 37), aged (around 66) and long-lived (about 82). To avoid experimental bias, donors of different ages were spread randomly across the sequencing lanes. The study analyzed two additional independent replicas of 1 million unique cDNA reads from the same blood draw for two donors, one aged 18 to 30 and one aged 80 or older. Study-wide findings and limitations: Compared with the aged group, the long-lived group had more naive CD4+ T cells, fewer expanded clones and increased TCR diversity, suggesting age selection. The CMV infection status of donors was not known, potentially confounding age-related changes in expanded clonotypes. As age increased, observed TCR beta diversity per million T cells dropped in a roughly linear way, and a significant reduction was already evident by age around 41. Conclusive comparison of naive and antigen-experienced compartments was prevented by the profiling of bulk unsorted PBMCs. A strong correlation was found between observed TCR beta diversity and the percentage of naive T cells measured by flow cytometry. Estimates of total diversity based on one million sequenced T cells were regarded as lower bounds and as underestimates.

The library was obtained by 5' RACE. Sequencing instrument: Illumina HiSeq 2500. The second PCR ran for about 6 to 12 cycles and used a J-beta primer mix along with a sample-barcoded 5' primer. A unique molecular identifier was introduced onto each TCR beta cDNA molecule by a template-switch 5' adaptor carrying 12 random nucleotides. Each sample yielded at least 3 million CDR3-containing paired-end reads. The Mint cDNA synthesis kit, primed by a TRBC-specific oligonucleotide, was used to synthesize first-strand cDNA from all RNA. After uracil-DNA glycosylase treatment, a first 18-cycle PCR used universal primers M1SS and BC2_uni_R on all cDNA. The study's own analysis went as follows. For normalization, 1 million high-quality reads were randomly selected from each sample, with every read carrying a distinct molecular identifier. Instead of being binned into consensus sequences, reads that shared molecular identifiers were thrown out. CDR3 identification, clonotype clustering and error correction used MiTCR with a Q25 quality threshold and the strictest error-elimination algorithm. A nonparametric unseen species model using Euler transformation provided a lower-bound estimate of total TCR beta diversity. TCRdb ran its own pipeline on the public reads, namely fastp trimming at Q25 and MiXCR clone calling, and kept in-frame beta chains. Each CDR3 protein appears once, grouped with its most common genes and DNA. TCRdb, not the authors, supplied the V and J calls. A total of some 780,000 distinct CDR3 sequences appear in this sample, around 50% of them only once. Of the sample, roughly 24% is held by the ten largest clones.

Sequencing used blood. This TCR came from a man in his forties in good health. The chain was built from TRBV2 and TRBJ2-3, and TRBD1 aligns with 9 junction nucleotides. The nucleotide sequence reads TGTGCCAGCACCAGACAGGGGGGAACAGATACGCAGTATTTT. Protein translation: CASTRQGGTDTQYF.